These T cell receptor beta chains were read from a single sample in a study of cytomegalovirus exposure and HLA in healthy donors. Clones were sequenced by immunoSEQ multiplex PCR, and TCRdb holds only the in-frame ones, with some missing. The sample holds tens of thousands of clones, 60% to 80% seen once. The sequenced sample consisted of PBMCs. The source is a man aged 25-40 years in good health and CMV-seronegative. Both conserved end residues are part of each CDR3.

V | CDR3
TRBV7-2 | CASSLPDRRETQYF
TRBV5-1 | CASSLKDSLYNEQFF
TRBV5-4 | CASSLGTSSQETQYF
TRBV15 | CATSRDPTGPFYGYTF
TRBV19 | CASSIRLGRGDTGELFF
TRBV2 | CASSEADGGDSGNSPLHF
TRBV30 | CAWSSEFSGANVLTF
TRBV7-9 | CSSSSFRGDTEAFF
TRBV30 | CAWSLYANTGELFF
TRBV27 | CASSPIPADRSGELFF
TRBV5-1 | CASSEPGIQETQYF
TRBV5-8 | CASSLPDRVSNQPQHF
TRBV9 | CASSDGQGTQLYTF
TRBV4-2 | CASSPSSTGVTMGQFF
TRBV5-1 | CASSLWGGRGTGETQYF
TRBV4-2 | CASSQDLVRRGYTF
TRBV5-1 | CASSLDTTSGQETQYF
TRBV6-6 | CASSQRQTNYGYTF
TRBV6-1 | CASEGAGVEKLFF
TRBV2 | CASSEAGASGGNKETQYF
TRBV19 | CASSNSFPGYEQYF
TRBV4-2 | CASTQAQTSNQPQHF
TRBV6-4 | CASSDGSSGANVLTF
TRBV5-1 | CASSVIPGQENSPLHF
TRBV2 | CASNQVPGVMNTEAFF
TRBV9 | CASSAWGGTDTQYF
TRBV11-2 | CASSFVRVTGANVLTF
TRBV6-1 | CASSETGRNQPQHF
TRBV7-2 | CASSLNYRTMNTEAFF
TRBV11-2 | CASSINRGIGTDTQYF
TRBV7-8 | CASSTPYEGVGETQYF
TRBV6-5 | CATRGYSNQPQHF
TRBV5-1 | CASSLLAGGNEQFF
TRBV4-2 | CASSQDLAGGAQNIQYF
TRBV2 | CASSAGQGRATNEKLFF
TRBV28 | CASTWGGNLNTEAFF
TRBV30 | CAWSTGLKTEAFF
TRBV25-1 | CASSDRGFGEKLFF
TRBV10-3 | CAISARNTEAFF
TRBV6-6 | CASTQARLSYTF
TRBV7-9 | CASSLGTYQETQYF
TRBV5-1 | CASSLDDRGPPNTGELFF
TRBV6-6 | CASSMGTVNTEAFF
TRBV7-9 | CASSFGSLFEQYF
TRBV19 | CASSIASRGETQYF
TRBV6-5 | CASSYGSGVQPQHF
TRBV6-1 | CASSPGQGGRNTIYF
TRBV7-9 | CASSFGLGLDEQFF
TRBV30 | CAWSERGTVHTGELFF
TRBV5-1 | CASSLWAGSAGELFF
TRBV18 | CASSLNGHQGPGELFF
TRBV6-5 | CASSYLHRDGGYTF
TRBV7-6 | CASSSQRDTEAFF
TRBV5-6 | CASSKGGAYGYTF
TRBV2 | CASSQTPRGTTEAFF